These 6 T cell receptor beta chains were all obtained from the same sample, sequenced in a study of T cell responses to AZD1222 COVID-19 vaccine. Produced via immunoSEQ multiplex PCR; TCRdb's table is partial and in-frame only. The sample carries about 110,000 clones, 88% recorded once. The sequencing here drew on peripheral blood, taken on day 0 of AZD1222 vaccination. Receptors originate from an adult in good health.

V usage is TRBV10-1 and J usage is TRBJ2-3; 7 bases fit TRBD1. V shed 8 bases, J shed 1 base, and the junction held 0 bases outside the gene matches. This CDR3 contains 12 residues. Germline V gene sequence: CDR1 WNHNN, CDR2 SYGVQD (reference sequence). The CDR3 reads CASGQGTDTQYF. In DNA form, the CDR3 reads TGCGCCAGCGGACAGGGCACAGATACGCAGTATTTT.

This clone came up once. The chain uses TRBV4-1 and TRBJ1-1; 8 bases line up with TRBD1. Germline V CDR1 and CDR2: MGHRA, YSYEKL. V lost 3 bases and J lost 6; bases outside the gene matches: 6. CDR3 size: 14 residues. The CDR3 DNA reads TGCGCCAGCAGCCACTTCGGACAGGGCCCTGAAGCTTTCTTT. It yields the protein CASSHFGQGPEAFF.

The rearrangement joins TRBV11-3 to TRBJ2-3; TRBD2 aligns across 13 bases. CDR3 size: 16 residues. Trimming at V came to 1 base and at J to 8 bases, leaving 6 bases not matched to a gene. The germline V gene encodes CDR1 SGHNT and CDR2 YENEEA. The CDR3 region has the DNA TGTGCCAGCAGCTTAGCCGGGACTAGCGGGACGGGTACGCAGTATTTT. Protein: CASSLAGTSGTGTQYF.

This rearrangement joins TRBV19 to TRBJ2-5, with 8 nucleotides matching TRBD1. Trimming at V came to 0 bases and at J to 5 bases, leaving 5 bases not matched to a gene. This CDR3 is built from 15 residues. Germline V CDR1 and CDR2: LNHDA, SQIVND (reference sequence). CDR3 sequence (DNA): TGTGCCAGTAGTATAGAGCCAGGGGGCCTGGAGACCCAGTACTTC. It yields the protein CASSIEPGGLETQYF.

This rearrangement joins TRBV5-8 to TRBJ1-1; perhaps TRBD1 as D (5 bases). The CDR3 is 16 residues long. Looked up from germline, CDR1 is SGHTS and CDR2 is YDEGEE. Trimming stripped 0 bases from V and 4 bases from J, with 16 bases between. CDR3 sequence (DNA): TGTGCCAGCAGCTTGGGTTGGCGTGAAGGGGCCACTGAAGCTTTCTTT. As protein: CASSLGWREGATEAFF.

V is TRBV4-2 and J is TRBJ1-2, with 7 bases identical to TRBD1. The CDR3 consists of 16 residues. In germline, CDR1 is LGHNA, CDR2 YNFKEQ. The trim removed 3 bases at V and 5 bases at J, leaving 12 bases unmatched. The CDR3 nucleotides read TGTGCCAGCAGCCAGGACCCAGGGGGACGTGGATATGGCTACACCTTC. It codes for CASSQDPGGRGYGYTF.